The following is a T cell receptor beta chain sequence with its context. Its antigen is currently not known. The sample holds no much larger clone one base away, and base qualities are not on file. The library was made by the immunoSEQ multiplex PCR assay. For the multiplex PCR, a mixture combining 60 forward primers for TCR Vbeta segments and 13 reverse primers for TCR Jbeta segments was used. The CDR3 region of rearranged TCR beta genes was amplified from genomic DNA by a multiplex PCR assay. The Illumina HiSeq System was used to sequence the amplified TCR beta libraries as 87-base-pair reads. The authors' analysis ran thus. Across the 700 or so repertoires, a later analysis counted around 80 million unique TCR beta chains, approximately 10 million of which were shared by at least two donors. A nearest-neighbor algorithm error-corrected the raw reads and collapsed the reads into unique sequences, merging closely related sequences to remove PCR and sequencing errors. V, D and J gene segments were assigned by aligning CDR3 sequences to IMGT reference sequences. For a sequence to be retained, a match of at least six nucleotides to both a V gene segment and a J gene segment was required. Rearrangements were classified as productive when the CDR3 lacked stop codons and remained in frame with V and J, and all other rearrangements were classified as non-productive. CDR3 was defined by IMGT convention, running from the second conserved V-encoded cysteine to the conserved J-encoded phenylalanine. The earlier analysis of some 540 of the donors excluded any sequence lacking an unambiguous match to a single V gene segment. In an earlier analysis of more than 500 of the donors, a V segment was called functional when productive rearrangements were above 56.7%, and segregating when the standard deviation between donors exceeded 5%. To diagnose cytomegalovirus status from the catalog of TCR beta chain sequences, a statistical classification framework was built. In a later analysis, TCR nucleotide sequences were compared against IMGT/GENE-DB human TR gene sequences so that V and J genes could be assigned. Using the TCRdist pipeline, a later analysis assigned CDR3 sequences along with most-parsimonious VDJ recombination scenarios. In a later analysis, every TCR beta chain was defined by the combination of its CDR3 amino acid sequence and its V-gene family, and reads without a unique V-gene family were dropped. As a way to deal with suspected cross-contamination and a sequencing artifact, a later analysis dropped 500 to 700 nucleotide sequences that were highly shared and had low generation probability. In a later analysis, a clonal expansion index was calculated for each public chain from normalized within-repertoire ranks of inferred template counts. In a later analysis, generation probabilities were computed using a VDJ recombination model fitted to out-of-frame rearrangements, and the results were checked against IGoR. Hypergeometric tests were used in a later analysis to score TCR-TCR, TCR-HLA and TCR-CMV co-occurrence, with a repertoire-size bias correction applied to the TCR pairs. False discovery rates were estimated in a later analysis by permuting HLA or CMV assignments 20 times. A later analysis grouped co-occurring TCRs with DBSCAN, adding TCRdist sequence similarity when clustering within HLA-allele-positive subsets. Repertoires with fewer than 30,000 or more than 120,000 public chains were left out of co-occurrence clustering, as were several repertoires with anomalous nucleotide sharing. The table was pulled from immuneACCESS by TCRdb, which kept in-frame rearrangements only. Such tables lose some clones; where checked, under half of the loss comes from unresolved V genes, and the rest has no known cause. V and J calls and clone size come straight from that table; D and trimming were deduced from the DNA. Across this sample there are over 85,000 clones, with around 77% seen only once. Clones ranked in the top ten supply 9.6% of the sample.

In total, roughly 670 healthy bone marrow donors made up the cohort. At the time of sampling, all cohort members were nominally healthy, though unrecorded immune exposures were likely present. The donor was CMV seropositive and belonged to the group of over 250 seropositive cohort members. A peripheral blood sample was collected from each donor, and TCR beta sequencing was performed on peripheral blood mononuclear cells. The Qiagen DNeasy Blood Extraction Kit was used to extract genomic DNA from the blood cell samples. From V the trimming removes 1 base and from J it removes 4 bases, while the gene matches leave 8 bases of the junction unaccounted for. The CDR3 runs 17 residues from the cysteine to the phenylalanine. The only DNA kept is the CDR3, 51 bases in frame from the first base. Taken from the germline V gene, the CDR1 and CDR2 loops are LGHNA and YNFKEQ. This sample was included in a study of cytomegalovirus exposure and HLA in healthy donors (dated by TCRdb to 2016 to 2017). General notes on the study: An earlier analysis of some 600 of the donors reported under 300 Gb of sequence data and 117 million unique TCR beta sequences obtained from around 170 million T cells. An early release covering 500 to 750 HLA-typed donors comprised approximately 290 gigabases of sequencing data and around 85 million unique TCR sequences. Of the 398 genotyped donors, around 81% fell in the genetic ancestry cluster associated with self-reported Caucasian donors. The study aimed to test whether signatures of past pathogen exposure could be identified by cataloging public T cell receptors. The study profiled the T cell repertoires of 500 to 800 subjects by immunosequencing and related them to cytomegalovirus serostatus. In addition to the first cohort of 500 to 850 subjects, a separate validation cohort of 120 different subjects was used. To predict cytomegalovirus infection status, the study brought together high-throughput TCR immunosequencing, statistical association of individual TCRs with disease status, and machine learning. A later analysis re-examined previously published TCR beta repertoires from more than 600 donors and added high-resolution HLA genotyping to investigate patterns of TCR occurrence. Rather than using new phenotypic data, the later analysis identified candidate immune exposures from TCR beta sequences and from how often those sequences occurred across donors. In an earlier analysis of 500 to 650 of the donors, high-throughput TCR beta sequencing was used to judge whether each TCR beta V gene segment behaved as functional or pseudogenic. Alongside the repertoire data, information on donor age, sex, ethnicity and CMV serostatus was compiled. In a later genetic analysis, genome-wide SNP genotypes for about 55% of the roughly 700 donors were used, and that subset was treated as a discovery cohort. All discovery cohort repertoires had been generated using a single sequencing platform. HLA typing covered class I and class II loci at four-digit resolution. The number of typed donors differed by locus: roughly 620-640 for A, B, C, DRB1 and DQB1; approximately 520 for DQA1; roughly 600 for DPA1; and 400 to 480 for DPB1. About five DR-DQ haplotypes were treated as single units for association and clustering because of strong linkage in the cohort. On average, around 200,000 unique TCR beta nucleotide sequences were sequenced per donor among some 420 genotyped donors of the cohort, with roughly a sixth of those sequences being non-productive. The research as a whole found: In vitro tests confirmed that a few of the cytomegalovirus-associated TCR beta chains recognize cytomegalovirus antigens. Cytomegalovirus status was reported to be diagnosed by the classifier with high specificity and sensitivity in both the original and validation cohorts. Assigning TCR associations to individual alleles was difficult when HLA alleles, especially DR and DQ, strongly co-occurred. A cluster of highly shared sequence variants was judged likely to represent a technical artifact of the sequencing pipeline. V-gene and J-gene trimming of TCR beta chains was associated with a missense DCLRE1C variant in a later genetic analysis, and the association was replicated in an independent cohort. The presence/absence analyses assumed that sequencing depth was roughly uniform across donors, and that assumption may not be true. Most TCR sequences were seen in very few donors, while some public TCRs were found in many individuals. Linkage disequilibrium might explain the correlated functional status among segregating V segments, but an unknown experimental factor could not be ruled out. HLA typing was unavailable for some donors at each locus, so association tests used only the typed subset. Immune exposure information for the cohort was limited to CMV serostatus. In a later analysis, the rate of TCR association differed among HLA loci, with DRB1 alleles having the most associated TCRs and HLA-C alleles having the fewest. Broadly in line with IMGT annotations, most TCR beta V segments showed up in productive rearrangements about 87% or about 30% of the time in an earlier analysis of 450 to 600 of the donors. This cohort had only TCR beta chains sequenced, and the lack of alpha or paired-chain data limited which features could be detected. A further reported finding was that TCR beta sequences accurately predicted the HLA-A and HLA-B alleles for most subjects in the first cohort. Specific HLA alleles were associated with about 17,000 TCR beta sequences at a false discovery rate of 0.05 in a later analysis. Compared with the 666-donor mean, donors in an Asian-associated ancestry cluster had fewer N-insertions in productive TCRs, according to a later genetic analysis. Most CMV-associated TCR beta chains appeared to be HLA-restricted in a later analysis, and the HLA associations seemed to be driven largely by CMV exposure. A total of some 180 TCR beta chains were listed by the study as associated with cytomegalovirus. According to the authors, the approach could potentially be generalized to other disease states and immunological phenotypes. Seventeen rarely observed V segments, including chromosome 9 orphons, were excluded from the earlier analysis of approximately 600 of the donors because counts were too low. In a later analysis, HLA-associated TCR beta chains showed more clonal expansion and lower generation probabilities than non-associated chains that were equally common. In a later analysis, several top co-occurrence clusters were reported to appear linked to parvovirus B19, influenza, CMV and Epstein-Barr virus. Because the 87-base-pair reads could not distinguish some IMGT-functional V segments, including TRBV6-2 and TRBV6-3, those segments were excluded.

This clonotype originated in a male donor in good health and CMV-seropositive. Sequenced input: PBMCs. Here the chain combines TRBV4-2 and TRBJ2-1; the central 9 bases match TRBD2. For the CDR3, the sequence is CASSQAPSGIDYNEQFF. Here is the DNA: TGTGCCAGCAGCCAAGCCCCTAGCGGGATAGATTACAATGAGCAGTTCTTC.